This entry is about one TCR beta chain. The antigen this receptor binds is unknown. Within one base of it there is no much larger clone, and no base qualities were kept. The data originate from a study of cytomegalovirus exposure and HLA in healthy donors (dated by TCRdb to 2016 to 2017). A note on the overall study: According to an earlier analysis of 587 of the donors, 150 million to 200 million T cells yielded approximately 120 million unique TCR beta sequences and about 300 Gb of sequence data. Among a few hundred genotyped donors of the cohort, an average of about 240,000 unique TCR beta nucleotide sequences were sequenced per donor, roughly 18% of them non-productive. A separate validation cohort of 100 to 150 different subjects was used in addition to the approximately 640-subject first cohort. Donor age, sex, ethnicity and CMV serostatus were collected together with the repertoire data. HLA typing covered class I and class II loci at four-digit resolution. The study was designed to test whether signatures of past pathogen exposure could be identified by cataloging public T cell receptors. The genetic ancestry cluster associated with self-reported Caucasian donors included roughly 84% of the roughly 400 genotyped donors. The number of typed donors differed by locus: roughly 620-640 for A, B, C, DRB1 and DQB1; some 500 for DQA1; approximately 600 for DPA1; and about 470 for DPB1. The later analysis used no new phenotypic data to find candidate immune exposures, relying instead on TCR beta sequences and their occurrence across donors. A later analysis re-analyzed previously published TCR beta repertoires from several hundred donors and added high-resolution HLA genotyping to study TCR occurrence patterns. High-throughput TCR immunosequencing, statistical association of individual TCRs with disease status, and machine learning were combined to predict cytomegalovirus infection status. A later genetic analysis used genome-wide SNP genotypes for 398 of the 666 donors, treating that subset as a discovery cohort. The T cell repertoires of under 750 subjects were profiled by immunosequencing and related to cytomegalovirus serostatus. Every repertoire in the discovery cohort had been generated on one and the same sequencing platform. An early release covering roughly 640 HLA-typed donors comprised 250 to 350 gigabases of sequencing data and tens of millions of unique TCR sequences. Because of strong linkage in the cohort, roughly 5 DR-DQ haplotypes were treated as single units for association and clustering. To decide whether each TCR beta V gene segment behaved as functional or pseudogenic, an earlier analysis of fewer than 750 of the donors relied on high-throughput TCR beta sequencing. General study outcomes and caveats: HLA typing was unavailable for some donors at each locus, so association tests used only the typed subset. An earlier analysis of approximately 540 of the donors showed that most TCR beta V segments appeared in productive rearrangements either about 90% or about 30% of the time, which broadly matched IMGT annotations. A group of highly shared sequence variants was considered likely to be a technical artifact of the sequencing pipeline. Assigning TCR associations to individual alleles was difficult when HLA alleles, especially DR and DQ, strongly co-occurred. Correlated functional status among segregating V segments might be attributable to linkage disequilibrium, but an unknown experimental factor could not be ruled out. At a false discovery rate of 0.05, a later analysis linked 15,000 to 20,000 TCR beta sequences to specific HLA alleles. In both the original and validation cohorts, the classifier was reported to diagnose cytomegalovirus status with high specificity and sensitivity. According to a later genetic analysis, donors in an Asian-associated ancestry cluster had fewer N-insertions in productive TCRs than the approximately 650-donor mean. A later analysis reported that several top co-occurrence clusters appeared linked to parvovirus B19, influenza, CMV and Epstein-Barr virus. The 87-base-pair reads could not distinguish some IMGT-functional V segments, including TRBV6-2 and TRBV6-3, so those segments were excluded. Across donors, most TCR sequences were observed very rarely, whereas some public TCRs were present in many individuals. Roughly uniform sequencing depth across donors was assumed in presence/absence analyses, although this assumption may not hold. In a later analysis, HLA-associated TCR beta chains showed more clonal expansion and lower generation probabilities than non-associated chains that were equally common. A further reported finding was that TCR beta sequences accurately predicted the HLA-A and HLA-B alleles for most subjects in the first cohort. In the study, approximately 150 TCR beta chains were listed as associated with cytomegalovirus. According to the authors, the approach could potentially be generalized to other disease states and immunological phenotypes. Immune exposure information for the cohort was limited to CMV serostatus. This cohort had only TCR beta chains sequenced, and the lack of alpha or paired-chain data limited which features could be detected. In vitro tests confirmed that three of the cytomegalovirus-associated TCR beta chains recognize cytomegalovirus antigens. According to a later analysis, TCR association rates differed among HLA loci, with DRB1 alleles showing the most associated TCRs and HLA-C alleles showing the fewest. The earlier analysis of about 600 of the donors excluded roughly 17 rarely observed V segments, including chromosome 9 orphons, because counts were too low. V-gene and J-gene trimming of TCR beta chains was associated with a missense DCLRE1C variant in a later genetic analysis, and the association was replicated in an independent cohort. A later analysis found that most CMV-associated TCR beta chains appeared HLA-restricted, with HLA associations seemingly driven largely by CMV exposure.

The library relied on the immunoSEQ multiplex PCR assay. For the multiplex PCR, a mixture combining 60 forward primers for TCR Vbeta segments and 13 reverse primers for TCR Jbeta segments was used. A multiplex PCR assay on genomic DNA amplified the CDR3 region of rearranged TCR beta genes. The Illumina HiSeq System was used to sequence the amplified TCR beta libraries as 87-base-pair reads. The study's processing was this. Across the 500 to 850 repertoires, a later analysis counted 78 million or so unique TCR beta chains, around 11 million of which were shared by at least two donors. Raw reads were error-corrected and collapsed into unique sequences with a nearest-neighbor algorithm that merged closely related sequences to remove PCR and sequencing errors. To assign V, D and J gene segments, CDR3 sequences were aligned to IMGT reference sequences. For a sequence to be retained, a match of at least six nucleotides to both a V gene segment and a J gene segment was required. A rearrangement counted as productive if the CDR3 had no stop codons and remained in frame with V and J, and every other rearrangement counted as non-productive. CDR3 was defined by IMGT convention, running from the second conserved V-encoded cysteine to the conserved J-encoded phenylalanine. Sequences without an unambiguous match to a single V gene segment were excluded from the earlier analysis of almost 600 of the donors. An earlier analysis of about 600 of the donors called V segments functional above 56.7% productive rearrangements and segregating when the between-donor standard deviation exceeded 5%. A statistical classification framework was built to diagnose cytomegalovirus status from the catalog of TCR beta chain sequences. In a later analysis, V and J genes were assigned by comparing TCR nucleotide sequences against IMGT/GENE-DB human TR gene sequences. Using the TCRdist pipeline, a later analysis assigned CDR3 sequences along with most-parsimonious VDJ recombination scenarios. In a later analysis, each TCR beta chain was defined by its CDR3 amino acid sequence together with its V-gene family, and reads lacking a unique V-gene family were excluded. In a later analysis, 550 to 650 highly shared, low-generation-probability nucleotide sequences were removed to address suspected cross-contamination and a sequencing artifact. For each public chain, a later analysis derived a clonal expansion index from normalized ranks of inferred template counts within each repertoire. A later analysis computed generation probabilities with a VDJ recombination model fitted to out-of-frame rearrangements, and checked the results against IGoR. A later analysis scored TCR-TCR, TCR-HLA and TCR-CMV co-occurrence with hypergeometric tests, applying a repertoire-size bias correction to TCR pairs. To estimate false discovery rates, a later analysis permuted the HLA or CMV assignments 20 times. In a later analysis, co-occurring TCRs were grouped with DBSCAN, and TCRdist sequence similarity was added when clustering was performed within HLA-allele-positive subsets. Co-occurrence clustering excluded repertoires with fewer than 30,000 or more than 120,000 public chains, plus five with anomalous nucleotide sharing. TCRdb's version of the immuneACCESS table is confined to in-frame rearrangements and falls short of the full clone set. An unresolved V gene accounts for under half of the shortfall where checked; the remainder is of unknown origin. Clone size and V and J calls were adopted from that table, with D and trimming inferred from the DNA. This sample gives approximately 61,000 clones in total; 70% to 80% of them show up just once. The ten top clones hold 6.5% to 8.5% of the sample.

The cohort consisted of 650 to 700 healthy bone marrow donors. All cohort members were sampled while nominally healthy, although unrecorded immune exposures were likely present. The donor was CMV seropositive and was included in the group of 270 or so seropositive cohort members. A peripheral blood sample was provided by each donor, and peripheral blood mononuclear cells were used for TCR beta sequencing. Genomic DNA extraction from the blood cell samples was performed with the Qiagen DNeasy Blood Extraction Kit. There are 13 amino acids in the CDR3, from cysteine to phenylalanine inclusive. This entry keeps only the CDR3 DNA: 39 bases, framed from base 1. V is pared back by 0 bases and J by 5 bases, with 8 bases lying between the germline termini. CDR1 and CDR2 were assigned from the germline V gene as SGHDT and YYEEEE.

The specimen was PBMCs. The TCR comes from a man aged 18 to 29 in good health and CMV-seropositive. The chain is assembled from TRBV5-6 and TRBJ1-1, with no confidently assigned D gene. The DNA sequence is TGTGCCAGCAGCTTGGGGGGAGGGACTGAAGCTTTCTTT. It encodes CASSLGGGTEAFF.